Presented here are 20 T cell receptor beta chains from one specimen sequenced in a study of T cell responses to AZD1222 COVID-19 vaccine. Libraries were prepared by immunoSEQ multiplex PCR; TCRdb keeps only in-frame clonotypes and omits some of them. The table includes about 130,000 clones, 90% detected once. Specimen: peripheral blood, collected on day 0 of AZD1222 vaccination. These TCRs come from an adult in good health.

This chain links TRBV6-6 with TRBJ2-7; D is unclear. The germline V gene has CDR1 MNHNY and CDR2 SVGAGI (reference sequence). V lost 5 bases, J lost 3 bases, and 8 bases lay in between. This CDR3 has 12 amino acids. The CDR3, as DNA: TGTGCCAGCAGTCGAAGGAGCTACGAGCAGTACTTC. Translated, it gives CASSRRSYEQYF.

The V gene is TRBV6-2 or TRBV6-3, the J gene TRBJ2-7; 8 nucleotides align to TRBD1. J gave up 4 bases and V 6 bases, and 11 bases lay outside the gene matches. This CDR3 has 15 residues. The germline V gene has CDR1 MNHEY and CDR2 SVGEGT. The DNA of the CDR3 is TGTGCCAGCAGCCAACCAGGGGGCGGTGTGTACGAGCAGTACTTC. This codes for CASSQPGGGVYEQYF.

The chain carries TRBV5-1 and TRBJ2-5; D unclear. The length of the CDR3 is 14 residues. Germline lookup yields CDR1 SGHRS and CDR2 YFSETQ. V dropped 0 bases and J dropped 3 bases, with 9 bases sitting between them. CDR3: CASSLASRKETQYF. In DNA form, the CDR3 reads TGCGCCAGCAGCTTGGCCTCCAGAAAAGAGACCCAGTACTTC.

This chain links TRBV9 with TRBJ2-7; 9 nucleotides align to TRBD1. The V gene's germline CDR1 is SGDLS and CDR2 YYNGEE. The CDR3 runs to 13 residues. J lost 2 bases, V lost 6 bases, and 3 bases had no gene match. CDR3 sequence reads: CASNRTGAYEQYF. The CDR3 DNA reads TGTGCCAGCAACCGGACAGGGGCCTACGAGCAGTACTTC.

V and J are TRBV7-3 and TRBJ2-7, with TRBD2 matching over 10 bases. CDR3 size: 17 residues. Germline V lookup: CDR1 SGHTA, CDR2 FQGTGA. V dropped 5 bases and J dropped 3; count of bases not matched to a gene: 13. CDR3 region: CASSPWGSGGIFYEQYF. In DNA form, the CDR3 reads TGTGCCAGCAGCCCCTGGGGTAGCGGGGGGATCTTCTACGAGCAGTACTTC.

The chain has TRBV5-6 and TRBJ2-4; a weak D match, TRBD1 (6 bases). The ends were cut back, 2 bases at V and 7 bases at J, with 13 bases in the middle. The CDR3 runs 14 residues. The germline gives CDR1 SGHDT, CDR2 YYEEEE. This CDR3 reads CASSFLGTMNIQYF. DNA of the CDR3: TGTGCCAGCAGCTTCCTAGGGACAATGAACATTCAGTACTTC.

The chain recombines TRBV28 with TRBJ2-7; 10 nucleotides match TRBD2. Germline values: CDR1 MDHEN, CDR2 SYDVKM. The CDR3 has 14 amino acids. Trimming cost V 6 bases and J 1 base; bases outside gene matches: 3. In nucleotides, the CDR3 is TGTGCCAGCAGGCTAGCGGGGGCATCCTACGAGCAGTACTTC. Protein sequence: CASRLAGASYEQYF.

Here the CDR3 reads CASSLSGQPYEQYF. The DNA of the CDR3 is TGTGCCAGCAGCCTATCGGGACAGCCCTACGAGCAGTACTTC. J is TRBJ2-7 and V is TRBV7-9; 7 nucleotides agree with TRBD1. With 5 bases clipped from V and 2 bases from J, the junction kept 6 bases outside the gene matches. This CDR3 region has 14 residues. From germline, CDR1 is SEHNR and CDR2 FQNEAQ (reference sequence).

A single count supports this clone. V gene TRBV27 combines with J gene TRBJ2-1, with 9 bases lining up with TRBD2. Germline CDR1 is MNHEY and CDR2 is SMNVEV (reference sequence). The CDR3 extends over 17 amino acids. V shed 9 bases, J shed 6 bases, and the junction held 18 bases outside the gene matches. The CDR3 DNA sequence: TGTGCCAGGAGGGTGGGACTAGCCCGCCGAGGGGGCAATGAGCAGTTCTTC. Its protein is CARRVGLARRGGNEQFF.

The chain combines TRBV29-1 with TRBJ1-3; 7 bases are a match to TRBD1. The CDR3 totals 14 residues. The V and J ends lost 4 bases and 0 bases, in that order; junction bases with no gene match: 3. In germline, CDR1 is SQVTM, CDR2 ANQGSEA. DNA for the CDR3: TGCAGCGTTGCAGGGACAGCCTCTGGAAACACCATATATTTT. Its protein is CSVAGTASGNTIYF.

CDR3 DNA sequence: TGTGCCTGGACGGGGAGACTCACAGATACGCAGTATTTT. Protein product: CAWTGRLTDTQYF. The chain has TRBV30 and TRBJ2-3; D is possibly TRBD2 (5 bases). Between the trimmed V and J ends, which lost 4 bases and 2 bases, there was a span of 10 bases. From germline, CDR1 is GTSNPN and CDR2 SVGIG (reference sequence). The CDR3 sequence is 13 residues long. The full variable domain, with the rest looked up from reference TRBV30 and TRBJ2-3, is SQTIHQWPATLVQPVGSPLSLECTVEGTSNPNLYWYRQAAGRGLQLLFYSVGIGQISSEVPQNLSASRPQDRQFILSSKKLLLSDSGFYLCAWTGRLTDTQYFGPGTRLTVL.

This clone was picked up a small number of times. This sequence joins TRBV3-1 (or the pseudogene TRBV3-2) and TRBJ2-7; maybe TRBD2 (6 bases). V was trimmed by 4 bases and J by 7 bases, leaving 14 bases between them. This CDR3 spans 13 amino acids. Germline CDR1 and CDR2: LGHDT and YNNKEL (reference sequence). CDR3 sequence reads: CASSLGGQWEQYF. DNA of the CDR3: TGTGCCAGCAGCCTCGGGGGTCAGTGGGAGCAGTACTTC.

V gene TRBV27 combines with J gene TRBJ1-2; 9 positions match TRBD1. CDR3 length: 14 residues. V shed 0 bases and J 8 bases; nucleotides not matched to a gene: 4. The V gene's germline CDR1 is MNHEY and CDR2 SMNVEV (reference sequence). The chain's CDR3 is CASSLSGTGLGYTF. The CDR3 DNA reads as TGTGCCAGCAGTTTATCGGGGACAGGGCTCGGCTACACCTTC.

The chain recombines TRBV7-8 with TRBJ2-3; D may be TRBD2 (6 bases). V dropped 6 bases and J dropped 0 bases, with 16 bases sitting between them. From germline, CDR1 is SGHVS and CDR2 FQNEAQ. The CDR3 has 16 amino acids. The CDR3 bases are TGTGCCAGCAGGCCCCCCGGGGGTCGTAGCACAGATACGCAGTATTTT. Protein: CASRPPGGRSTDTQYF.

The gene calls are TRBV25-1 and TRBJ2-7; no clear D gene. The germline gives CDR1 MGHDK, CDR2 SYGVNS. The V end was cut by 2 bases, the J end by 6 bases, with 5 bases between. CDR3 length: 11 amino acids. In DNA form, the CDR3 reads TGTGCCAGCAGTGAACAGGCCGAGCAGTACTTC. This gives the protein CASSEQAEQYF.

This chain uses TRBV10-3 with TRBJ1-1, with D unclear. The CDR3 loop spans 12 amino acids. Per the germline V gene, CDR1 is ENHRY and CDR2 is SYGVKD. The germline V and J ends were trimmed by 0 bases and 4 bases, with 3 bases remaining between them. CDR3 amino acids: CAISESRTEAFF. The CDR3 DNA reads TGTGCCATCAGTGAGTCGCGCACTGAAGCTTTCTTT.

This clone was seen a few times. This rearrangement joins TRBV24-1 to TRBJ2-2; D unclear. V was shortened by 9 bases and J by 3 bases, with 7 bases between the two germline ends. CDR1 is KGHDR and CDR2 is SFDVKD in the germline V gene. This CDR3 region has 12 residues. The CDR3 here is CATLGDTGELFF. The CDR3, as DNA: TGTGCCACCCTGGGCGACACCGGGGAGCTGTTTTTT.

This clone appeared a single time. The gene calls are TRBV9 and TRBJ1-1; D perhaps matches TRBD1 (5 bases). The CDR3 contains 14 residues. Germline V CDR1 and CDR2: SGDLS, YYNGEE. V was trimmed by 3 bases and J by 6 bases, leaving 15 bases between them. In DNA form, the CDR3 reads TGTGCCAGCAGCGCCGAACCGTCGGGGGCTGAAGCTTTCTTT. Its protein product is CASSAEPSGAEAFF. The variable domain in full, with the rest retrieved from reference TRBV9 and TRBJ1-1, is DSGVTQTPKHLITATGQRVTLRCSPRSGDLSVYWYQQSLDQGLQFLIQYYNGEERAKGNILERFSAQQFPDLHSELNLSSLELGDSALYFCASSAEPSGAEAFFGQGTRLTVV.

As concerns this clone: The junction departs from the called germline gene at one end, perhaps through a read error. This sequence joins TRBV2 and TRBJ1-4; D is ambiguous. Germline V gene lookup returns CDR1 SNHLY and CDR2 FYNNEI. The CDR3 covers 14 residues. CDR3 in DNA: TGTGCCAGCAGCGAAGCCGGGTTTAATGAAAAACTGTTTTTT. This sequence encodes CASSEAGFNEKLFF. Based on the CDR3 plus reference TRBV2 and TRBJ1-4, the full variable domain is EPEVTQTPSHQVTQMGQEVILRCVPISNHLYFYWYRQILGQKVEFLVSFYNNEISEKSEIFDDQFSVERPDGSNFTLKIRSTKLEDSAMYFCASSEAGFNEKLFFGSGTQLSVL.

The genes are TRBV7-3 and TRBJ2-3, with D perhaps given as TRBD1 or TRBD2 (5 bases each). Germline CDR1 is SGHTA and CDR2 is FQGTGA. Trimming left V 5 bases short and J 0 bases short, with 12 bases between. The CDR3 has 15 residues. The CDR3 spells CASSPSGASTDTQYF. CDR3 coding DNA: TGTGCCAGCAGCCCCTCCGGGGCGAGCACAGATACGCAGTATTTT.